The 2 T cell receptor beta chains reported below all come from one sample, sequenced in a study of control samples from healthy donors and cancer patients. Profiling relied on immunoSEQ multiplex PCR, and the TCRdb table lists in-frame clones only, not all of them. The data hold approximately 150,000 clones, with around 88% observed a single time. The sequenced sample was blood. The receptors here all came from a man aged 18 to 29 in good health.

The rearrangement joins TRBV7-9 to TRBJ2-1, with a weak D call TRBD2 (6 bases). The CDR3 spans 16 residues. The V gene lost 6 bases and the J gene lost 2 bases, with 17 bases spanning the gap. Germline V gene lookup returns CDR1 SEHNR and CDR2 FQNEAQ (reference sequence). CDR3 amino acids: CASSTPQGGPYNEQFF. The CDR3 DNA follows: TGTGCCAGCAGTACACCTCAGGGAGGCCCCTACAATGAGCAGTTCTTC. Full variable domain (remainder filled in from reference TRBV7-9 and TRBJ2-1): DTGVSQNPRHKITKRGQNVTFRCDPISEHNRLYWYRQTLGQGPEFLTYFQNEAQLEKSRLLSDRFSAERPKGSFSTLEIQRTEQGDSAMYLCASSTPQGGPYNEQFFGPGTRLTVL.

J is TRBJ1-1 and V is TRBV2, with D tentatively TRBD1 (6 bases). V gave up 4 bases and J gave up 2 bases, with 11 bases separating them. Germline CDR1 reads SNHLY; CDR2 reads FYNNEI. CDR3 size: 14 residues. CDR3 loop: CASSVNRVNTEAFF. DNA for the CDR3: TGTGCCAGCAGTGTGAACAGGGTTAACACTGAAGCTTTCTTT.